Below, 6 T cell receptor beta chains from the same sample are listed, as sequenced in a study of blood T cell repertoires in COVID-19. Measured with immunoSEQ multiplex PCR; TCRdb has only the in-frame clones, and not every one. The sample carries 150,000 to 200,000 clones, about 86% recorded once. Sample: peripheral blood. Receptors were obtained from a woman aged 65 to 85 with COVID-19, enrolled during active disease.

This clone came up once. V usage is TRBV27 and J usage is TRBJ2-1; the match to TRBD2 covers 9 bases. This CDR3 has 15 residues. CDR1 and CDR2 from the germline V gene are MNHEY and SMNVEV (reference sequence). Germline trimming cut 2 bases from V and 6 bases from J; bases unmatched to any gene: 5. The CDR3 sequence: CASSLLAGRGNEQFF. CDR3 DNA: TGTGCCAGCAGTTTACTAGCGGGACGGGGCAATGAGCAGTTCTTC.

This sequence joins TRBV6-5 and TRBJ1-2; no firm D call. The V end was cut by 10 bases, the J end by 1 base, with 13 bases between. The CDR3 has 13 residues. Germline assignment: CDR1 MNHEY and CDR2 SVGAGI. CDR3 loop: CATRPTFNYGYTF. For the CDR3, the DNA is TGTGCCACCAGGCCGACATTTAACTATGGCTACACCTTC.

The DNA for the CDR3 is TGTGCCAGCAGTTTATTAGGTCACGACAGGGGGAATGAAAAACTGTTTTTT. Translated: CASSLLGHDRGNEKLFF. The chain links TRBV28 to TRBJ1-4; 9 bases agree with TRBD1. Germline loops: CDR1 MDHEN, CDR2 SYDVKM. The J segment lost 5 bases and the V segment lost 1 base, leaving 8 bases of the junction unmatched. The CDR3 length is 17 residues. Supplemented by reference TRBV28 and TRBJ1-4, the full variable domain reads DVKVTQSSRYLVKRTGEKVFLECVQDMDHENMFWYRQDPGLGLRLIYFSYDVKMKEKGDIPEGYSVSREKKERFSLILESASTNQTSMYLCASSLLGHDRGNEKLFFGSGTQLSVL.

The CDR3 sequence is CSARRQTNEAFF. The CDR3, as DNA: TGCAGCGCCCGTAGGCAGACTAATGAAGCTTTCTTT. This rearrangement joins TRBV29-1 to TRBJ1-1; no reliable D call. The ends were cut back, 7 bases at V and 7 bases at J, with 16 bases in the middle. The V gene's germline CDR1 is SQVTM and CDR2 ANQGSEA. The CDR3 runs to 12 residues.

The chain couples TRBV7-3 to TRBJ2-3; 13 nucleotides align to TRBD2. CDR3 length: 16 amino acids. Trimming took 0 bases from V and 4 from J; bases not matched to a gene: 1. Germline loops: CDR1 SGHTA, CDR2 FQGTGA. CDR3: CASSLTLAGGADTQYF. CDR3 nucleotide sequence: TGTGCCAGCAGCTTAACACTAGCGGGAGGGGCAGATACGCAGTATTTT.

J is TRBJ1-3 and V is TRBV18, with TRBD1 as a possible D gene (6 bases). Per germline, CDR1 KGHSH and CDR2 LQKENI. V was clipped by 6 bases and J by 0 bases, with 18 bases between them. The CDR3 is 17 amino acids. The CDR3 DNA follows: TGTGCCAGCTCGCGTTCGTTACAGGGATCCTCTGGAAACACCATATATTTT. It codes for CASSRSLQGSSGNTIYF.